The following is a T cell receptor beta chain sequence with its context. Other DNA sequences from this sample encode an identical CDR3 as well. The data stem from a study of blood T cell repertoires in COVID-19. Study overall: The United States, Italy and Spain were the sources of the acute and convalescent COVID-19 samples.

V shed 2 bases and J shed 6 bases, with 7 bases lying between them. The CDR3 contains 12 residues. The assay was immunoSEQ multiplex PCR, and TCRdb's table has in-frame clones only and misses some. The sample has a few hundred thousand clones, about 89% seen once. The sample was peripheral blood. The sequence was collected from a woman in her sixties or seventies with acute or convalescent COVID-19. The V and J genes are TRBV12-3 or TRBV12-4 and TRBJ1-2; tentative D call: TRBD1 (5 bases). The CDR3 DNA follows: TGTGCCAGCAGTTTATCAGGGAATGGCTACACCTTC. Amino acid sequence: CASSLSGNGYTF.